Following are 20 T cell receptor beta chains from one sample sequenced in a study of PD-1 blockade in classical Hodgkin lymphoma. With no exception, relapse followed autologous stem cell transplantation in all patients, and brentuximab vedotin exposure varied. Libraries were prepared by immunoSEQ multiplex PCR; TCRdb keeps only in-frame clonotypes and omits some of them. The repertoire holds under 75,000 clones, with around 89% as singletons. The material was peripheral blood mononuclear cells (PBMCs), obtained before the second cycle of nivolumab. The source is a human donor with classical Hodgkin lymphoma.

CDR3 nucleotides: TGCGCCAGCAGCTTGCTTGGGACACTTGACACCGGGGAGCTGTTTTTT. Amino acids: CASSLLGTLDTGELFF. The V and J genes are TRBV5-1 and TRBJ2-2; possibly TRBD1 for D (6 bases). V was clipped by 1 base and J by 3 bases, with 13 bases between them. Germline assignment: CDR1 SGHRS and CDR2 YFSETQ. CDR3 length: 16 amino acids. The full variable domain, rest sourced from reference TRBV5-1 and TRBJ2-2, is KAGVTQTPRYLIKTRGQQVTLSCSPISGHRSVSWYQQTPGQGLQFLFEYFSETQRNKGNFPGRFSGRQFSNSRSEMNVSTLELGDSALYLCASSLLGTLDTGELFFGEGSRLTVL.

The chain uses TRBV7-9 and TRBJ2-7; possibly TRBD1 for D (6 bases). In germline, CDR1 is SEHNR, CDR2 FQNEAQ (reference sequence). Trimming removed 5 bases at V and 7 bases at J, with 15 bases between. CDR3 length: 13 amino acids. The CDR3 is CASSPRGYEEQYF. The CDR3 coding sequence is TGTGCCAGCAGCCCAAGGGGGTATGAGGAGCAGTACTTC.

As DNA, the CDR3 is TGTGCCAGCAATAGAGAACCCTCGGCCCGCGAGCAGTACTTC. Its protein product is CASNREPSAREQYF. The V and J genes are TRBV6-5 and TRBJ2-7, with D hard to call. Trimming shortened V by 7 bases and J by 6 bases, and 19 bases separated the two germline ends. Germline values: CDR1 MNHEY, CDR2 SVGAGI. The CDR3 sequence is 14 residues long.

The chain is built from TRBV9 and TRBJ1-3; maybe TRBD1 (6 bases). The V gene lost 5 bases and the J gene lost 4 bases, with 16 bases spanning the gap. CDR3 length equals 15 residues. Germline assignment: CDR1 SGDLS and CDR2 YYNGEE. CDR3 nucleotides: TGTGCCAGCAGTAGGACGGGACACCTAGGAAACACCATATATTTT. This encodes CASSRTGHLGNTIYF.

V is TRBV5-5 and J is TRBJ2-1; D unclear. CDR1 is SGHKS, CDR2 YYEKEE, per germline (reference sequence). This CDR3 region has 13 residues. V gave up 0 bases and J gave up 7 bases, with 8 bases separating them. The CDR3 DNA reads TGTGCCAGCAGCTTGGTGTTTGGTAATGAGCAGTTCTTC. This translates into CASSLVFGNEQFF.

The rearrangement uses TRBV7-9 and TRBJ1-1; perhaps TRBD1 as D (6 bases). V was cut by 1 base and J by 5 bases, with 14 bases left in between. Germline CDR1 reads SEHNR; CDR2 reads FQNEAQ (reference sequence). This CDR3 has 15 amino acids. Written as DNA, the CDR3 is TGTGCCAGCAGCTTAGGCAGGGGAGAGTCGACTGAAGCTTTCTTT. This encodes CASSLGRGESTEAFF.

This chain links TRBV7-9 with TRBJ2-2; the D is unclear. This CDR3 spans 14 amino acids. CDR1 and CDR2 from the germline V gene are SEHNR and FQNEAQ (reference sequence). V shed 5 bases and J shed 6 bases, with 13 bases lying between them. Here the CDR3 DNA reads TGTGCCAGCAGCACCTCCGTTTTGGCCGGGGAGCTGTTTTTT. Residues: CASSTSVLAGELFF.

The CDR3 coding sequence is TGTGCCAGCAGCACCGTACCGGGAGAAAAACTGTTTTTT. This codes for CASSTVPGEKLFF. This sequence joins TRBV9 and TRBJ1-4; D uncertain. Germline V CDR1 and CDR2: SGDLS, YYNGEE. V was pared by 4 bases and J by 8 bases, with 12 bases between. The CDR3 totals 13 residues. Full variable domain (missing parts from reference TRBV9 and TRBJ1-4): DSGVTQTPKHLITATGQRVTLRCSPRSGDLSVYWYQQSLDQGLQFLIQYYNGEERAKGNILERFSAQQFPDLHSELNLSSLELGDSALYFCASSTVPGEKLFFGSGTQLSVL.

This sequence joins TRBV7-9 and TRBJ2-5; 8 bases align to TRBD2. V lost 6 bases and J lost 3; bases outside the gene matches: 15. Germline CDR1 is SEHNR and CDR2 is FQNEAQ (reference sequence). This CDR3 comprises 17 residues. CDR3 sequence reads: CASSFRLDGGGKETQYF. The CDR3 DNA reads TGTGCCAGCAGTTTTCGACTGGACGGGGGGGGCAAAGAGACCCAGTACTTC.

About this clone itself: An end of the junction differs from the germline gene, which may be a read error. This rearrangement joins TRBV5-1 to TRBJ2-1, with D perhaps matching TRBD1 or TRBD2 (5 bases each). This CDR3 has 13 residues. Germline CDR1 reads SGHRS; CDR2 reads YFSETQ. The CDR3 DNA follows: TGCGCCAGCACGGGACCGACCTACATTGAGCAGTTCTTC. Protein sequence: CASTGPTYIEQFF. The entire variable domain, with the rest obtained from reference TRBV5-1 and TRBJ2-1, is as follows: KAGVTQTPRYLIKTRGQQVTLSCSPISGHRSVSWYQQTPGQGLQFLFEYFSETQRNKGNFPGRFSGRQFSNSRSEMNVSTLELGDSALYLCASTGPTYIEQFFGPGTRLTVL.

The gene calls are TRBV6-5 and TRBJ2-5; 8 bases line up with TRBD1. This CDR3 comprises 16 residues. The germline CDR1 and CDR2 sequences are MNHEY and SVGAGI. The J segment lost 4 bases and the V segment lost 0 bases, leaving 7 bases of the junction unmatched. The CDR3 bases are TGTGCCAGCAGTTACTCGGGCAGGGGGCATGGAGAGACCCAGTACTTC. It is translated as CASSYSGRGHGETQYF.

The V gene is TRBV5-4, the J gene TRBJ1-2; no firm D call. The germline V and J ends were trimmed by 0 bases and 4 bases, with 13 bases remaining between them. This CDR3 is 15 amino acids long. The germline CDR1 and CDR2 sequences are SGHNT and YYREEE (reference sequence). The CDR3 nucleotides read TGTGCCAGCAGCTTGGGGGCCACGGTATCCTATGGCTACACCTTC. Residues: CASSLGATVSYGYTF. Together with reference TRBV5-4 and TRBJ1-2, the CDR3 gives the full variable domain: ETGVTQSPTHLIKTRGQQVTLRCSSQSGHNTVSWYQQALGQGPQFIFQYYREEENGRGNFPPRFSGLQFPNYSSELNVNALELDDSALYLCASSLGATVSYGYTFGSGTRLTVV.

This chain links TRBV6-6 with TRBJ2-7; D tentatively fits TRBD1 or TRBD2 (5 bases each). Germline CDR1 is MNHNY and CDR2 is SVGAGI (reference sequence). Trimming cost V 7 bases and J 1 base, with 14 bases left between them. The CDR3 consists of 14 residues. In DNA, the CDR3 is TGTGCCAGCACCATCTCCGGGGCTTCCTACGAGCAGTACTTC. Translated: CASTISGASYEQYF.

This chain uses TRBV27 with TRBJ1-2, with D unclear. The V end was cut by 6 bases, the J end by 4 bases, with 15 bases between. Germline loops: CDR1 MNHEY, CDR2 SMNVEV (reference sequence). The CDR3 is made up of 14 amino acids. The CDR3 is CASSRSTDVYGYTF. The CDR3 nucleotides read TGTGCCAGCAGCCGCTCGACGGACGTCTATGGCTACACCTTC.

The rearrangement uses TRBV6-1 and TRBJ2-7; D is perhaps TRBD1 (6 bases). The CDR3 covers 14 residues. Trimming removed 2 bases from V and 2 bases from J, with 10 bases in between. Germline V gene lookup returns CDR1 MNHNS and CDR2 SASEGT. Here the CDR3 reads CASSEQGWTYEQYF. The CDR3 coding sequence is TGTGCCAGCAGTGAACAGGGGTGGACCTACGAGCAGTACTTC.

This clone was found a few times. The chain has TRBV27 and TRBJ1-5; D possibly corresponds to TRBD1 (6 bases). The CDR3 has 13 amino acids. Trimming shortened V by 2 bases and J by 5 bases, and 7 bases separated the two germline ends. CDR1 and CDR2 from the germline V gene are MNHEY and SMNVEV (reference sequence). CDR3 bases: TGTGCCAGCAGTTTAGGGGGCTATCAGCCCCAGCATTTT. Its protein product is CASSLGGYQPQHF.

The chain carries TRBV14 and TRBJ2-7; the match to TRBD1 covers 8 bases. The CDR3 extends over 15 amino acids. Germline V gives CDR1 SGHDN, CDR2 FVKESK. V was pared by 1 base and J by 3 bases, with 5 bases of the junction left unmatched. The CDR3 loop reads CASSQGRGQGYEQYF. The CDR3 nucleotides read TGTGCCAGCAGCCAAGGAAGAGGACAGGGCTACGAGCAGTACTTC.

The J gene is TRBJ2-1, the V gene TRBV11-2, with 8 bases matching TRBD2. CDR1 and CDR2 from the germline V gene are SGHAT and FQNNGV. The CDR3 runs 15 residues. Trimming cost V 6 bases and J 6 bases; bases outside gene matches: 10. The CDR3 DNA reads TGTGCCAGCAGTTCCCGACTAGCGTGGAGCAATGAGCAGTTCTTC. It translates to CASSSRLAWSNEQFF.

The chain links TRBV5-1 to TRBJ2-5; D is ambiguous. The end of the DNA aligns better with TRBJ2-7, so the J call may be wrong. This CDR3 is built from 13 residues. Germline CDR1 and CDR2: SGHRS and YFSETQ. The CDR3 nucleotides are TGCGCCAGCAGCTCGGAAGGGTACTACGAGCAGTACTTC. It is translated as CASSSEGYYEQYF.

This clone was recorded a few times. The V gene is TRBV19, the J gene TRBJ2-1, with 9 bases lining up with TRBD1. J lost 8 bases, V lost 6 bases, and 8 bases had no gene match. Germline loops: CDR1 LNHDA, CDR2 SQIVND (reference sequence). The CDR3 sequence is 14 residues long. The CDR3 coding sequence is TGTGCCAGTAGCCCGGGACAGGGCTTCCATGAGCAGTTCTTC. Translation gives CASSPGQGFHEQFF.